These 16 T cell receptor beta chains originate from one sample sequenced in a study of T cell clonotyping in hematopoietic cell transplantation. Time point specified: recipient sample about 28 days before transplant, after cytoreduction. Sequencing used immunoSEQ multiplex PCR; TCRdb keeps in-frame clones, though not all of them. The sample includes over 25,000 clones, roughly 80% seen only once; the top ten take 6% to 8.5%. The sample consisted of peripheral blood mononuclear cells, taken before stem cell transplant. Receptor source: a woman in her twenties or thirties with chronic myeloid leukemia. Some clones in this sample may be carry-over from other donors' samples.

The count of this clone is one. The CDR3 nucleotides read TGTGCCAGCGGGTTGACTGAAGCTTTCTTT. This gives the protein CASGLTEAFF. V and J are TRBV27 and TRBJ1-1, with D unclear. The CDR3 is made up of 10 amino acids. Per the germline V gene, CDR1 is MNHEY and CDR2 is SMNVEV (reference sequence). V lost 8 bases and J 5 bases, leaving 6 bases between the germline ends.

The chain is built from TRBV27 and TRBJ2-2; D unresolved. The V and J ends lost 1 base and 5 bases respectively, with 5 bases between them. Germline V gene lookup returns CDR1 MNHEY and CDR2 SMNVEV (reference sequence). The CDR3 extends over 13 amino acids. The CDR3 here is CASSLWATGELFF. The CDR3 DNA is TGTGCCAGCAGTTTATGGGCTACCGGGGAGCTGTTTTTT.

This clone was seen a handful of times. J is TRBJ2-7 and V is TRBV5-4, with 13 bases lining up with TRBD2. Germline trimming cut 5 bases from V and 2 bases from J; bases unmatched to any gene: 4. The CDR3 has 15 amino acids. Germline assignment: CDR1 SGHNT and CDR2 YYREEE (reference sequence). CDR3 amino acids: CASRAGTSGTYEQYF. CDR3 sequence (DNA): TGTGCCAGCAGAGCCGGGACTAGCGGGACCTACGAGCAGTACTTC. The full variable domain, completed using reference TRBV5-4 and TRBJ2-7, is ETGVTQSPTHLIKTRGQQVTLRCSSQSGHNTVSWYQQALGQGPQFIFQYYREEENGRGNFPPRFSGLQFPNYSSELNVNALELDDSALYLCASRAGTSGTYEQYFGPGTRLTVT.

V is TRBV27 and J is TRBJ2-1, with D tentatively TRBD2 (5 bases). V shed 5 bases and J shed 9 bases, with 14 bases lying between them. Germline-derived CDR1 and CDR2 are MNHEY and SMNVEV (reference sequence). CDR3 size: 13 residues. The CDR3 protein is CASSNGLYGEQFF. DNA for the CDR3: TGTGCCAGCAGTAATGGACTTTATGGTGAGCAGTTCTTC.

V and J are TRBV20-1 and TRBJ1-2; D call uncertain. CDR1 is DFQATT and CDR2 is SNEGSKA in the germline V gene (reference sequence). The ends were cut back, 3 bases at V and 6 bases at J, with 8 bases in the middle. The CDR3 totals 11 residues. The CDR3 region is CSARAGNGYTF. In DNA form, the CDR3 reads TGCAGTGCTAGGGCTGGGAATGGCTACACCTTC.

The rearrangement joins TRBV30 to TRBJ2-2; no clear D gene. From germline, CDR1 is GTSNPN and CDR2 SVGIG (reference sequence). V gave up 0 bases and J gave up 5 bases, with 7 bases separating them. This CDR3 comprises 13 residues. CDR3 amino acids: CAWSVTVTGELFF. For the CDR3, the DNA is TGTGCCTGGAGTGTTACAGTAACCGGGGAGCTGTTTTTT. Complete variable domain (other parts from reference TRBV30 and TRBJ2-2): SQTIHQWPATLVQPVGSPLSLECTVEGTSNPNLYWYRQAAGRGLQLLFYSVGIGQISSEVPQNLSASRPQDRQFILSSKKLLLSDSGFYLCAWSVTVTGELFFGEGSRLTVL.

This clone appeared a single time. This chain links TRBV11-1 with TRBJ2-3, with a possible D match to TRBD2 (5 bases). Germline V gene lookup returns CDR1 SGHAT and CDR2 FQDESV (reference sequence). Trimming stripped 0 bases from V and 6 bases from J, with 7 bases between. This CDR3 comprises 13 residues. The DNA of the CDR3 is TGTGCCAGCAGCTTAGCCATAGCGGATACGCAGTATTTT. Amino acids: CASSLAIADTQYF.

The V gene is TRBV6-1, the J gene TRBJ1-2, with 10 nucleotides matching TRBD1. V lost 4 bases to trimming and J lost 7 bases; unmatched junction nucleotides: 9. This CDR3 comprises 15 residues. Germline V gene lookup returns CDR1 MNHNS and CDR2 SASEGT. This CDR3 is CASSGGTGVFSGYTF. The CDR3 DNA is TGTGCCAGCAGTGGAGGGACAGGGGTTTTCTCTGGCTACACCTTC.

The chain is built from TRBV30 and TRBJ1-1; D might be TRBD1 (5 bases). CDR1 is GTSNPN and CDR2 is SVGIG in the germline V gene (reference sequence). The CDR3 runs to 13 residues. V was cut by 2 bases and J by 1 base, with 8 bases left in between. The CDR3 sequence is CAWSRQRNTEAFF. The CDR3 nucleotides are TGTGCCTGGAGTCGACAGCGGAACACTGAAGCTTTCTTT.

The V gene is TRBV14, the J gene TRBJ1-6; no definite D call. Germline CDR1 SGHDN, CDR2 FVKESK. The CDR3 extends over 15 amino acids. V lost 1 base, J lost 5 bases, and 9 bases lay in between. The CDR3 reads CASSQVDFNNSPLHF. DNA of the CDR3: TGTGCCAGCAGCCAAGTGGACTTTAATAATTCACCCCTCCACTTT. Together with reference TRBV14 and TRBJ1-6, the CDR3 gives the full variable domain: EAGVTQFPSHSVIEKGQTVTLRCDPISGHDNLYWYRRVMGKEIKFLLHFVKESKQDESGMPNNRFLAERTGGTYSTLKVQPAELEDSGVYFCASSQVDFNNSPLHFGNGTRLTVT.

V usage is TRBV25-1 and J usage is TRBJ1-5; the match to TRBD1 covers 8 bases. Germline loops: CDR1 MGHDK, CDR2 SYGVNS. The CDR3 has 15 residues. After removal of 4 bases from V and 4 bases from J, the junction contained 6 bases not matched to a gene. The CDR3 sequence: CASSAPGQGNQPQHF. CDR3 coding DNA: TGTGCCAGCAGTGCGCCCGGACAGGGAAATCAGCCCCAGCATTTT.

The V call is TRBV6-6, the J call TRBJ1-1; D gene ambiguous. The CDR3 runs to 13 residues. CDR1 is MNHNY, CDR2 SVGAGI, per germline (reference sequence). V was trimmed by 5 bases and J by 1 base, leaving 8 bases between them. The DNA for the CDR3 is TGTGCCAGCAGTCTTAGAGAGAACACTGAAGCTTTCTTT. It specifies CASSLRENTEAFF.

Regarding this clone: One end of the junction fails to match germline, which may point to a read error. The V gene is TRBV7-7, the J gene TRBJ2-3; D not certain. The CDR3 runs to 13 residues. The germline gives CDR1 SSHAT, CDR2 FNYEAQ (reference sequence). In nucleotides, the CDR3 is TGTGCTAGCAGCTTCCACCGAACAGATACGCAGTATTTT. This translates into CASSFHRTDTQYF.

The chain carries TRBV6-7 and TRBJ2-3; no firm D call. TRBV6-7 is noted as an ORF with a role that remains uncertain. Trimming shortened V by 5 bases and J by 5 bases, and 5 bases separated the two germline ends. The CDR3 is 11 amino acids. DNA for the CDR3: TGTGCCAGCAGTACAAAAGATACGCAGTATTTT. Amino acids: CASSTKDTQYF.

There are a few counts of this clone. The chain has TRBV5-4 and TRBJ2-7, with unresolved D. The V gene's germline CDR1 is SGHNT and CDR2 YYREEE (reference sequence). CDR3 size: 11 residues. V dropped 3 bases and J dropped 3 bases, with 4 bases sitting between them. The CDR3 region is CASSSGYEQYF. DNA of the CDR3: TGTGCCAGCAGCTCCGGCTACGAGCAGTACTTC.

V usage is TRBV11-3 and J usage is TRBJ2-7; 9 nucleotides align to TRBD1. Germline CDR1 SGHNT, CDR2 YENEEA. The CDR3 has 15 amino acids. Germline trimming cut 5 bases from V and 2 bases from J; bases unmatched to any gene: 7. The CDR3 spells CASSRPRDRAYEQYF. The CDR3 nucleotides read TGTGCCAGCAGCCGTCCCCGGGACAGGGCCTACGAGCAGTACTTC.